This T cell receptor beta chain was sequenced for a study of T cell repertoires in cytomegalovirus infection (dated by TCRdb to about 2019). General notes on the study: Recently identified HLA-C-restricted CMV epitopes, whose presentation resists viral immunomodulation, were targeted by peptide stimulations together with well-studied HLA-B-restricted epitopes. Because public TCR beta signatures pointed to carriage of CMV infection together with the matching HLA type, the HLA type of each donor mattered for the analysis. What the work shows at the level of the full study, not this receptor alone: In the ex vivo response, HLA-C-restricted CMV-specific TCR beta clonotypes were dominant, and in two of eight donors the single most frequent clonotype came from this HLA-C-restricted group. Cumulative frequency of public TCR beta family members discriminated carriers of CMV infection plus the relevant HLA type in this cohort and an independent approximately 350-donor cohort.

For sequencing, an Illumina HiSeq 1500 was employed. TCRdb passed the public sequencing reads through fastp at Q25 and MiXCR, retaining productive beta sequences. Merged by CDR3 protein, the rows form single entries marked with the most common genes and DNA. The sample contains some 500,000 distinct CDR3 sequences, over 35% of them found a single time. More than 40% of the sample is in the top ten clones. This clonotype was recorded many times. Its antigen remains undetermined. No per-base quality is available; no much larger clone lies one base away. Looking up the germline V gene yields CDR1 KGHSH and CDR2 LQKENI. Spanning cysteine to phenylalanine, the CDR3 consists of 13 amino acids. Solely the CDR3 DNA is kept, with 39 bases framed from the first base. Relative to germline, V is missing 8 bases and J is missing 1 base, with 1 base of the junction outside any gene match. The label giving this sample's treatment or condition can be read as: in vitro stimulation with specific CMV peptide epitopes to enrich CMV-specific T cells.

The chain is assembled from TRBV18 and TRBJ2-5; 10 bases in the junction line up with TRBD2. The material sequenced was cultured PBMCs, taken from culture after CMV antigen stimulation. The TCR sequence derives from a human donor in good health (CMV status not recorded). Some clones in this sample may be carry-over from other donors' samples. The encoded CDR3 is CASGLAAQETQYF. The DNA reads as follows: TGTGCCAGCGGACTAGCGGCCCAAGAGACCCAGTACTTC.